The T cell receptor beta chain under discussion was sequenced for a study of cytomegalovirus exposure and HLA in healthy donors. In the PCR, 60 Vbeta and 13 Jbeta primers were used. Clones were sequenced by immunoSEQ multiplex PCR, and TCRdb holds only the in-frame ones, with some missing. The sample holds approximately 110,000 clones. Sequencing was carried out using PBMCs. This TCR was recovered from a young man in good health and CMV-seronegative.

CDR3 loop: CASSQDPLAGAGDTQYF. CDR3 sequence (DNA): TGTGCCAGCAGCCAAGACCCTTTAGCGGGAGCGGGAGATACGCAGTATTTT. The genes are TRBV14 and TRBJ2-3; TRBD2 matches 9 bases. Germline loops: CDR1 SGHDN, CDR2 FVKESK. Trimming at V came to 0 bases and at J to 5 bases, leaving 9 bases not matched to a gene. CDR3 length: 17 amino acids.